The TCR beta chain under discussion was sequenced for a study of graft-versus-host responses after intestinal transplantation. Study at large: Recipients were all induced with anti-thymocyte globulin, then given tacrolimus and steroids for around three years.

Comment on this clone: Its antigen is as yet unknown.

CDR3 length equals 15 residues. The germline V gene encodes CDR1 WSHSY and CDR2 SAAADI. The germline V and J ends were trimmed by 6 bases and 0 bases, with 15 bases remaining between them. Some clones are missing from TCRdb's copy, which holds only in-frame ones; the method was immunoSEQ multiplex PCR. The table records 80,000 to 100,000 clones, around 83% of them present only once. The V and J genes are TRBV10-2 and TRBJ2-7; D possibly uses TRBD1 or TRBD2 (5 bases each). The sequences come from unstimulated CD8+ T cells sorted from spleen or lymph node cells, collected before intestinal transplant. The clonotype comes from a human donor who received an intestinal transplant. CDR3 coding DNA: TGCGCCAGCAGACCCGGGACGGCGAGCTCCTACGAGCAGTACTTC. It translates to CASRPGTASSYEQYF.